The T cell receptor (beta chain) under discussion was sequenced for a study of immune heterogeneity within non-small cell lung tumors. Findings and caveats of the study: High-frequency clones unique to single sites coexisted with identical dominant CDR3 beta clonotypes that recurred across tumor sites within a patient. Significant yet moderate, the positive correlation between local T-cell clonality and local tumor mutational burden reached an R of about 0.34.

Concerning this clonotype: Antigen specificity is unknown.

CDR3 of TCR beta was amplified by multiplex PCR that used 32 V and 13 J primers. MiXCR, applied by TCRdb to the multiplex PCR reads, yields one record per CDR3 protein. Here the sample spans some 2,000 distinct CDR3 sequences, roughly 24% being singletons. CDR3 size: 14 residues. Trimming shortened V by 4 bases and J by 3 bases, and 8 bases separated the two germline ends. CDR1 is KGHDR, CDR2 SFDVKD, per germline. Template material for each sample was about 560 ng of bulk tumor genomic DNA. Biopsy collection occurred during surgery, with several far-apart biopsies per primary tumor. Curative operations were performed on patients who had untreated, newly diagnosed non-small cell lung cancer. Donor patients had newly diagnosed non-small cell lung cancer and were having surgery with curative intent.

V gene TRBV24-1 combines with J gene TRBJ2-2, with D unclear. The TCR originated in an older woman with non-small cell lung cancer. The sequenced sample was lung tumor tissue. The CDR3 region is CATSEEPDTGELFF. In DNA form, the CDR3 reads TGTGCCACCAGTGAGGAACCCGACACCGGGGAGCTGTTTTTT.